This T cell receptor (beta chain) was documented in a study of T cell responses to AZD1222 COVID-19 vaccine. Here immunoSEQ multiplex PCR was the method, and the copy in TCRdb shows in-frame clones only, minus some. The sample comprises around 99,000 clones, about 93% of which are singletons, and roughly 21% rests with the top ten. Comments on this clone: The antigen is unknown.

Between the trimmed V and J ends, which lost 5 bases and 8 bases, there was a span of 13 bases. Looked up from germline, CDR1 is SGHVS and CDR2 is FQNEAQ. The CDR3 extends over 13 amino acids. General study results and limits: White British people made up most donors, females outnumbered males, and clonal diversity was possibly underestimated. Variant regions that are unmutated are reportedly the target of nearly half of spike-specific TCRs. Spike-specific TCRs gained breadth and depth after people received two AZD1222 doses. Researchers took repertoire samples only after the peak T cell response had come.

The rearrangement uses TRBV7-8 and TRBJ1-5; D remains ambiguous. This sample comprised peripheral blood, obtained on day 0 of AZD1222 vaccination. The receptor's source is an adult in good health. The CDR3 region is CASSASSQEPQHF. DNA for the CDR3: TGTGCCAGCAGCGCCAGCTCCCAGGAGCCCCAGCATTTT.